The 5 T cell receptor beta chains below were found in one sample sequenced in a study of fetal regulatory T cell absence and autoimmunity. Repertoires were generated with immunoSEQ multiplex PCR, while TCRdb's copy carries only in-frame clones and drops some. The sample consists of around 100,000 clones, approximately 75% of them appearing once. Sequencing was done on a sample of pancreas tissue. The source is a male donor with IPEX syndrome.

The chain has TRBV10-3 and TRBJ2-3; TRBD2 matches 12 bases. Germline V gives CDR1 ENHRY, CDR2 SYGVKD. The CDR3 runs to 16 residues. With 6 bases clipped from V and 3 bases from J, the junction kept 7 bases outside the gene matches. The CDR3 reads CAIRMTSGGSTDTQYF. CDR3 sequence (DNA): TGTGCCATCAGGATGACTAGCGGGGGATCTACAGATACGCAGTATTTT.

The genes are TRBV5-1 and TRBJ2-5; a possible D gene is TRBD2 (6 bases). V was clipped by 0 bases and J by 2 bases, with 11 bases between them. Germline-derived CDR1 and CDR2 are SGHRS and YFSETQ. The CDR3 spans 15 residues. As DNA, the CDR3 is TGCGCCAGCAGCTTGGATACGGGGAGGCAAGAGACCCAGTACTTC. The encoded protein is CASSLDTGRQETQYF.

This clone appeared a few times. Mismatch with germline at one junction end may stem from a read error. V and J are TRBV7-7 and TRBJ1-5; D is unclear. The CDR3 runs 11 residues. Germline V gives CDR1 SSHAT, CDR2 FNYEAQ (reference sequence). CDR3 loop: CASSLDQPQHF. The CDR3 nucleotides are TGTGCTAGCAGCTTAGATCAGCCCCAGCATTTT.

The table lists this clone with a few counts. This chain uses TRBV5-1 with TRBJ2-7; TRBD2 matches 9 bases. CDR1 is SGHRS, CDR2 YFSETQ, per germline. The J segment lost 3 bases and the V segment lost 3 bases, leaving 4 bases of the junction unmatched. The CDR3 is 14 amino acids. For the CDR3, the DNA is TGCGCCAGCAGCTGGACTAGCGCCAACTACGAGCAGTACTTC. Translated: CASSWTSANYEQYF.

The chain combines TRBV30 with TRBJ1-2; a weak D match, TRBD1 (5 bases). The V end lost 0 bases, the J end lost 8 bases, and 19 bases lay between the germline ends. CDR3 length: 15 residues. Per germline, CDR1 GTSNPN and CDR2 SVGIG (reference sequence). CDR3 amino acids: CAWSVLEGPSTGYTF. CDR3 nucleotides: TGTGCCTGGAGTGTACTTGAGGGGCCCTCAACCGGCTACACCTTC.